A single sample gave rise to the 3 T cell receptor beta chains below, sequenced in a study of cytomegalovirus exposure and HLA in healthy donors. The PCR contained 60 Vbeta and 13 Jbeta primers. The repertoire was sequenced with immunoSEQ multiplex PCR; TCRdb's copy has only in-frame clones and lacks some. The top ten hold approximately 10% of the sample, which has about 110,000 clones, roughly 70% seen once. Material: PBMCs. The receptors originated from a middle-aged man in good health and CMV-seropositive.

The chain joins TRBV28 to TRBJ2-7; 8 nucleotides line up with TRBD2. V lost 5 bases to trimming and J lost 4 bases; unmatched junction nucleotides: 16. The CDR3 is 17 amino acids. Germline values: CDR1 MDHEN, CDR2 SYDVKM. CDR3 sequence (DNA): TGTGCCAGCAGTACCCCCACCCGTGGACTAGCTTTGTACGAGCAGTACTTC. Its translation is CASSTPTRGLALYEQYF.

The sample holds one count of this clone. The chain is built from TRBV21-1 and TRBJ1-5; the table's D gene call, TRBD1, was not cross checked with the DNA. TRBV21-1 has pseudogene status. The CDR3 covers 17 residues. This CDR3 is CASSKERREGDNQPQHF. Written as DNA, the CDR3 is TGTGCCAGCAGCAAAGAGCGGCGCGAGGGGGACAATCAGCCCCAGCATTTT.

In this sample, this clone turned up a few times. CDR3 in amino acids: CAINRDRATEAFF. CDR3 DNA: TGTGCCATCAACCGGGACAGGGCCACTGAAGCTTTCTTT. The rearrangement uses TRBV28 and TRBJ1-1; 9 nucleotides line up with TRBD1. After removal of 10 bases from V and 4 bases from J, the junction contained 7 bases not matched to a gene. Germline V gene sequence: CDR1 MDHEN, CDR2 SYDVKM. The CDR3 covers 13 residues.